The present entry profiles one T cell receptor beta chain with its context. This specimen belongs to a study of blood T cell repertoires in COVID-19. At the level of the study: Researchers got acute and convalescent COVID-19 samples from the United States, Italy and Spain. Sources were T cells, B-cell-depleted T cells, or PBMCs; the material itself was cDNA or gDNA.

Authors' methods: It was from reference gene primer amplification that nucleated cell counts were estimated. Clones were sequenced by immunoSEQ multiplex PCR, and TCRdb holds only the in-frame ones, with some missing. The D gene and trimming were derived from the DNA, and the V and J assignments and clone size from that table. Of about 23,000 clones listed, over 55% were seen once; the top ten hold 40% to 45%. The germline V and J ends were trimmed by 5 bases and 2 bases, with 4 bases remaining between them. The germline gives CDR1 SGHVS, CDR2 FQNEAQ. The CDR3 loop spans 11 amino acids. The receptor comes from an elderly woman with acute or convalescent COVID-19. The sequenced sample was peripheral blood. The chain couples TRBV7-8 to TRBJ2-7; D gene unclear. CDR3 DNA sequence: TGTGCCAGCAGCCTCACCTACGAGCAGTACTTC. Protein product: CASSLTYEQYF.